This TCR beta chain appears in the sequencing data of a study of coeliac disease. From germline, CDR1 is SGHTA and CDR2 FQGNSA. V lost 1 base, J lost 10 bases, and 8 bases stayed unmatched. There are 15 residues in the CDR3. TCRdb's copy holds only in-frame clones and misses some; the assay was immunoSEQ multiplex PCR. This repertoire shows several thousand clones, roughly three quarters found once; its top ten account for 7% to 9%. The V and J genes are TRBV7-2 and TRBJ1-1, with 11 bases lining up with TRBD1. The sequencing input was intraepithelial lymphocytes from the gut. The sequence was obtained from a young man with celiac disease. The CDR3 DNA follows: TGTGCCAGCAGCTTAGAAGGGACAGGGGGAATTGGAGCTTTCTTT. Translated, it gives CASSLEGTGGIGAFF.